This T cell receptor (beta chain) was identified during a study of shared clonotypes between healthy human individuals. The CDR3 totals 11 residues. V was shortened by 3 bases and J by 4 bases, with 5 bases between the two germline ends. Germline-derived CDR1 and CDR2 are DFQATT and SNEGSKA (reference sequence). Produced via immunoSEQ multiplex PCR; TCRdb's table is partial and in-frame only. The profile shows 1.4 million to 1.5 million clones, roughly 96% of them singletons. General study results and limits: Non-shared clonotypes showed lower generation probabilities than clonotypes common to all four donors. The expectation was that sequencing depth would affect clonotype sharing among donors.

A word on this clone: No antigen is known for it. Other DNA sequences within the sample encode an identical CDR3.

The clonotype originates from a young man in good health. The genes are TRBV20-1 and TRBJ2-3; perhaps D is TRBD1 or TRBD2 (5 bases each). The specimen sequenced was naive CD4+ T cells sorted from blood. The subset here: CD45RA+ positively selected. The DNA for the CDR3 is TGCAGTGCTAGGGGACCAGATACGCAGTATTTT. Translation gives CSARGPDTQYF.